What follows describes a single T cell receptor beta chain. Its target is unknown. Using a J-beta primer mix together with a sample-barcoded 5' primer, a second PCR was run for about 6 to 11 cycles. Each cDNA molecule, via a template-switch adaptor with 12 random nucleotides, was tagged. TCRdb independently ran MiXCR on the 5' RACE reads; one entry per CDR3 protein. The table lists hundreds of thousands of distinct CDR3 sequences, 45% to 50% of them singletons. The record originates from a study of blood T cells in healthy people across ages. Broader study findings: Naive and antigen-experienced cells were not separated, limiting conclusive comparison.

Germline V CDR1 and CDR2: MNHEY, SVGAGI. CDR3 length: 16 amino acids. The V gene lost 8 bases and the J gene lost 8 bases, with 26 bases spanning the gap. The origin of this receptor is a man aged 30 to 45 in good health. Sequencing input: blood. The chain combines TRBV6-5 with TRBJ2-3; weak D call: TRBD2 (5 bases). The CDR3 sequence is CASSPARARTWGTQYF. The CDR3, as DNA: TGTGCCAGCTCCCCCGCGAGGGCCCGGACGTGGGGTACGCAGTATTTT.